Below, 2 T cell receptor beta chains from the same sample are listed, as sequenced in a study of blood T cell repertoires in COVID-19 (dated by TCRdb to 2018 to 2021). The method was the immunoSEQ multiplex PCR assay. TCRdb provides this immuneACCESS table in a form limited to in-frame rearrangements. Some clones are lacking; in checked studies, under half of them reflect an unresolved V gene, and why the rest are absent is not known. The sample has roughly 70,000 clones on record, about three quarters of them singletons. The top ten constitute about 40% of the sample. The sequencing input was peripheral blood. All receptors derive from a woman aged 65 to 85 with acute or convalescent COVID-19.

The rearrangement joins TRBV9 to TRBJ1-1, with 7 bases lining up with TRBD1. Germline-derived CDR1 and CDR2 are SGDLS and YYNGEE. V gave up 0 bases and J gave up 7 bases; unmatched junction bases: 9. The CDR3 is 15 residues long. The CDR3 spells CASSVGIDREGEAFF. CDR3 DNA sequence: TGTGCCAGCAGCGTAGGGATTGACAGGGAAGGTGAAGCTTTCTTT.

The CDR3 loop is CASSLFGVTQYF. CDR3 coding DNA: TGTGCCAGCAGTTTATTCGGAGTTACGCAGTATTTT. The chain couples TRBV12-3 or TRBV12-4 to TRBJ2-3; D is unclear. This CDR3 comprises 12 residues. V was clipped by 2 bases and J by 8 bases, with 8 bases between them.